A single sample is the source of the 22 T cell receptor beta chains below, sequenced in a study of T cell responses to AZD1222 COVID-19 vaccine. Method: immunoSEQ multiplex PCR; TCRdb's copy keeps in-frame clones and lacks some. The sample lists about 120,000 clones; roughly 92% were seen once. The sequences come from peripheral blood, collected 28 days after the second AZD1222 dose. The receptor set was obtained from an adult who received the AZD1222 COVID-19 vaccine.

This clone was recorded only once. This chain links TRBV29-1 with TRBJ2-3; 12 bases are shared with TRBD2. CDR3 length equals 14 residues. CDR1 is SQVTM and CDR2 is ANQGSEA in the germline V gene. Germline trimming cut 3 bases from V and 6 bases from J; bases unmatched to any gene: 4. The CDR3 region is CSVDLAGGPDTQYF. The CDR3 coding sequence is TGCAGCGTTGACCTAGCGGGGGGGCCCGATACGCAGTATTTT.

This chain joins TRBV5-4 and TRBJ1-2; a weak D match, TRBD1 (5 bases). The V gene's germline CDR1 is SGHNT and CDR2 YYREEE (reference sequence). V lost 3 bases, J lost 3 bases, and 12 bases lay in between. The CDR3 consists of 14 residues. The DNA of the CDR3 is TGTGCCAGCAGCTCTGGGACGGTTTACTATGGCTACACCTTC. Translation: CASSSGTVYYGYTF.

V is TRBV10-1 and J is TRBJ1-5; D is ambiguous. CDR1 and CDR2 from the germline V gene are WNHNN and SYGVQD (reference sequence). This CDR3 is 13 amino acids long. Trimming cost V 6 bases and J 2 bases, with 8 bases left between them. The CDR3 spells CASRDVCNQPQHF. The DNA of the CDR3 is TGCGCCAGCAGGGACGTTTGCAATCAGCCCCAGCATTTT.

This chain joins TRBV9 and TRBJ1-1; D is ambiguous. Per the germline V gene, CDR1 is SGDLS and CDR2 is YYNGEE. The CDR3 is 17 residues long. V lost 0 bases and J 2 bases, leaving 17 bases between the germline ends. The CDR3 loop is CASSVAPMGRANTEAFF. DNA for the CDR3: TGTGCCAGCAGCGTAGCCCCGATGGGTCGGGCTAACACTGAAGCTTTCTTT.

On this clone itself: Additional DNA sequences in this sample encode the identical CDR3. The genes are TRBV15 and TRBJ2-7; 7 positions agree with TRBD1. This CDR3 has 14 amino acids. Germline trimming cut 1 base from V and 2 bases from J; bases unmatched to any gene: 2. Per germline, CDR1 LNHNV and CDR2 YYDKDF (reference sequence). CDR3: CATSRGQGAYEQYF. The CDR3 region has the DNA TGTGCCACCAGCAGAGGACAGGGCGCCTACGAGCAGTACTTC.

The V gene is TRBV3-1 (or the pseudogene TRBV3-2), the J gene TRBJ2-5; unclear D gene. V was pared by 4 bases and J by 9 bases, with 9 bases between. In germline, CDR1 is LGHDT, CDR2 YNNKEL (reference sequence). The CDR3 sequence is 11 residues long. CDR3 residues: CASSPGRPQYF. The DNA for the CDR3 is TGTGCCAGCAGCCCCGGACGACCCCAGTACTTC.

This chain uses TRBV4-2 with TRBJ2-2; 9 positions agree with TRBD2. The CDR3 spans 14 residues. Germline V gene sequence: CDR1 LGHNA, CDR2 YNFKEQ. V gave up 3 bases and J gave up 6 bases; unmatched junction bases: 2. CDR3 loop: CASSQTSGAGELFF. In DNA form, the CDR3 reads TGTGCCAGCAGCCAGACTAGCGGTGCCGGGGAGCTGTTTTTT.

This clone was recorded only once. This rearrangement joins TRBV28 to TRBJ1-2; possibly TRBD1 for D (6 bases). From germline, CDR1 is MDHEN and CDR2 SYDVKM. The CDR3 is 13 amino acids. Trimming took off 7 bases at V and 7 bases at J, with 16 bases between the two ends. The CDR3 DNA reads as TGTGCCAGCACCCAACAGGGAACGGGTGGCTACACCTTC. It encodes CASTQQGTGGYTF.

This chain links TRBV6-5 with TRBJ2-5, with 8 positions matching TRBD1. J was trimmed by 5 bases and V by 6 bases; bases with no gene match: 11. Germline CDR1 is MNHEY and CDR2 is SVGAGI. This CDR3 spans 15 amino acids. CDR3 sequence (DNA): TGTGCCAGCAGGCCCGGGACAGGCTTCTCGGAGACCCAGTACTTC. This encodes CASRPGTGFSETQYF.

The chain uses TRBV27 and TRBJ1-1; D remains unclear. The germline gives CDR1 MNHEY, CDR2 SMNVEV (reference sequence). The V gene lost 3 bases and the J gene lost 1 base, with 6 bases spanning the gap. This CDR3 is built from 13 residues. CDR3 sequence reads: CASSFGPNTEAFF. As DNA, the CDR3 is TGTGCCAGCAGTTTCGGTCCGAACACTGAAGCTTTCTTT.

The J gene is TRBJ1-1, the V gene TRBV5-6, with 11 bases aligning to TRBD1. Unmatched junction bases numbered 6, after V lost 3 bases and J lost 5 bases. The CDR3 runs 15 residues. CDR1 and CDR2 (germline): SGHDT, YYEEEE. The CDR3 coding sequence is TGTGCCAGCAGCTCCTGGGGGACAGGGGGGACTGAAGCTTTCTTT. Residues: CASSSWGTGGTEAFF. Using reference TRBV5-6 and TRBJ1-1 for the parts outside the CDR3, the full variable domain is DAGVTQSPTHLIKTRGQQVTLRCSPKSGHDTVSWYQQALGQGPQFIFQYYEEEERQRGNFPDRFSGHQFPNYSSELNVNALLLGDSALYLCASSSWGTGGTEAFFGQGTRLTVV.

The chain uses TRBV27 and TRBJ1-6, with no clear D. Germline CDR1 and CDR2: MNHEY and SMNVEV (reference sequence). The CDR3 sequence is 14 residues long. With 1 base removed from V and 5 bases from J, the gap between germline ends came to 6 bases. For the CDR3, the DNA is TGTGCCAGCAGTTTATACACCAATAATTCACCCCTCCACTTT. It encodes CASSLYTNNSPLHF.

This chain connects TRBV5-1 to TRBJ2-2; 9 nucleotides line up with TRBD1. CDR1 is SGHRS, CDR2 YFSETQ, per germline. V dropped 2 bases and J dropped 5; count of bases not matched to a gene: 7. CDR3 length equals 16 residues. Here the CDR3 DNA reads TGCGCCAGCAGCTTAGTCGGGACAGGGTTAACCGGGGAGCTGTTTTTT. Its protein product is CASSLVGTGLTGELFF.

V usage is TRBV6-5 and J usage is TRBJ1-6, with a weak D call TRBD1 (5 bases). CDR1 MNHEY and CDR2 SVGAGI come from the germline V gene. Between the trimmed V and J ends, which lost 7 bases and 10 bases, there was a span of 11 bases. The CDR3 is made up of 12 amino acids. The CDR3 region has the DNA TGTGCCAGCACAGGGTTTCAGTCACCCCTCCACTTT. It encodes CASTGFQSPLHF.

The V gene is TRBV7-2, the J gene TRBJ2-5, with D possibly matching TRBD2 (6 bases). V lost 7 bases, J lost 4 bases, and 13 bases lay in between. Per the germline V gene, CDR1 is SGHTA and CDR2 is FQGNSA. CDR3 length: 13 amino acids. CDR3 nucleotides: TGTGCCAGCACACAAACGGGGGTAGAGACCCAGTACTTC. Translating it yields CASTQTGVETQYF.

The gene calls are TRBV7-3 and TRBJ2-2, with 7 positions matching TRBD1. V lost 5 bases to trimming and J lost 5 bases; unmatched junction nucleotides: 2. The germline CDR1 and CDR2 sequences are SGHTA and FQGTGA. CDR3 length: 13 amino acids. The CDR3 protein is CASSQQGTGELFF. The CDR3, as DNA: TGTGCCAGCAGCCAACAGGGGACCGGGGAGCTGTTTTTT.

On this clone itself: This specimen includes other DNA sequences encoding the same CDR3. CDR3 in DNA: TGTGCCAGCAGCTTAAGCTACGAGCAGTACTTC. Translation gives CASSLSYEQYF. This chain uses TRBV7-8 with TRBJ2-7; D is unresolved. This CDR3 is built from 11 residues. With 2 bases removed from V and 3 bases from J, the gap between germline ends came to 2 bases. Per the germline V gene, CDR1 is SGHVS and CDR2 is FQNEAQ.

The chain uses TRBV7-2 and TRBJ2-3; possible D gene TRBD1, 6 bases. Germline-derived CDR1 and CDR2 are SGHTA and FQGNSA. The CDR3 sequence is 14 residues long. V shed 3 bases and J shed 4 bases, with 11 bases lying between them. In nucleotides, the CDR3 is TGTGCCAGCAGCTTGAACAGGGTACCAGATACGCAGTATTTT. Translation gives CASSLNRVPDTQYF.

CDR3 sequence (DNA): TGTGCCAGCAGCCGGACCGGGACAGGGGGAAACACCATATATTTT. Encoded protein: CASSRTGTGGNTIYF. The genes are TRBV7-9 and TRBJ1-3, with 9 bases that match TRBD1. Germline V gene sequence: CDR1 SEHNR, CDR2 FQNEAQ (reference sequence). Trimming cost V 5 bases and J 4 bases; bases outside gene matches: 6. The CDR3 is 15 amino acids.

This rearrangement joins TRBV5-1 to TRBJ2-1; 7 bases match TRBD1. The germline CDR1 and CDR2 sequences are SGHRS and YFSETQ. J gave up 1 base and V 0 bases, and 4 bases lay outside the gene matches. The CDR3 totals 16 residues. The CDR3 loop is CASSLGGGQSYNEQFF. CDR3 sequence (DNA): TGCGCCAGCAGCTTGGGAGGGGGACAGTCCTACAATGAGCAGTTCTTC.

This clone has only a few counts. The chain uses TRBV5-1 and TRBJ1-6; no firm D call. This CDR3 has 15 residues. CDR1 is SGHRS, CDR2 YFSETQ, per germline. Trimming left V 1 base short and J 7 bases short, with 12 bases between. The CDR3 DNA sequence: TGCGCCAGCAGCTTGTTCGACGGAGGCAATTCACCCCTCCACTTT. This gives the protein CASSLFDGGNSPLHF.

V gene TRBV5-4 combines with J gene TRBJ1-4; D call uncertain. From germline, CDR1 is SGHNT and CDR2 YYREEE (reference sequence). The V gene lost 3 bases and the J gene lost 5 bases, with 5 bases spanning the gap. The CDR3 runs 12 residues. The CDR3 bases are TGTGCCAGCAGCTCTAGAAATGAAAAACTGTTTTTT. Translated: CASSSRNEKLFF.